Listed below are T cell receptor beta chains from one sample, sequenced in a study of cytomegalovirus exposure and HLA in healthy donors. Here immunoSEQ multiplex PCR was the method, and the copy in TCRdb shows in-frame clones only, minus some. This sample has about 150,000 clones, with around 89% found just once. The sample comprised PBMCs. The receptors here all came from a woman aged 25 to 45 in good health and CMV-seropositive. CDR3s include the opening cysteine and the closing phenylalanine or tryptophan. D genes are given only for firm matches. Clone size is stated in some rows and not others, as once, few, many or a class when expanded.

j_gene,len,v_gene,d_gene,abundance,CDR3aa,CDR3nt
TRBJ2-6,13,TRBV27,NA,NA,CASSFFGANVLTF,TGTGCCAGCAGTTTCTTCGGGGCCAACGTCCTGACTTTC
TRBJ2-3,14,TRBV5-1,NA,NA,CASSLTSQGDTQYF,TGCGCCAGCAGCTTGACGTCCCAGGGAGATACGCAGTATTTT
TRBJ2-3,16,TRBV28,TRBD2,NA,CASSSISGRRADTQYF,TGTGCCAGCAGTTCGATTAGCGGGAGGCGGGCAGATACGCAGTATTTT
TRBJ2-7,16,TRBV4-1,TRBD2,NA,CASSPLPGLASYEQYF,TGCGCCAGCAGCCCTTTACCGGGACTAGCCTCCTACGAGCAGTACTTC
TRBJ1-1,15,TRBV9,NA,NA,CASSVGGGGDTEAFF,TGTGCCAGCAGCGTAGGAGGGGGAGGGGACACTGAAGCTTTCTTT
TRBJ2-1,14,TRBV7-2,TRBD2,few,CASSFSAGGPVTFF,TGTGCCAGCAGCTTTTCAGCGGGGGGGCCTGTAACGTTCTTC
TRBJ1-6,15,TRBV19,TRBD1,NA,CASSMQTGSNSPLHF,TGTGCCAGTAGTATGCAGACAGGGAGCAATTCACCCCTCCACTTT
TRBJ2-3,15,TRBV7-8,NA,NA,CASSFSEGYTDTQYF,TGTGCCAGCAGCTTCTCGGAGGGGTACACAGATACGCAGTATTTT
TRBJ2-7,15,TRBV7-8,TRBD1,NA,CASSFRGQGTHEQYF,TGTGCCAGCAGCTTCAGAGGACAGGGAACCCACGAGCAGTACTTC
TRBJ1-2,13,TRBV28,TRBD1,NA,CATTGQANYGYTF,TGTGCCACGACCGGACAGGCTAACTATGGCTACACCTTC
TRBJ2-1,15,TRBV27,NA,NA,CASNPPGGGYNEQFF,TGTGCCAGCAATCCGCCGGGGGGCGGCTACAATGAGCAGTTCTTC
TRBJ1-4,13,TRBV6-6,NA,NA,CASSYSTTPKLFF,TGTGCCAGCAGTTACTCAACGACACCGAAACTGTTTTTT
TRBJ2-7,16,TRBV10-3,NA,once,CAISESTRRGSYEQYF,TGTGCCATCAGTGAGTCCACCAGGCGGGGCTCCTACGAGCAGTACTTC
TRBJ1-2,16,TRBV11-2,NA,once,CASSPRGPGVDYGYTF,TGTGCCAGCAGCCCCCGAGGCCCGGGGGTGGACTATGGCTACACCTTC
TRBJ2-3,17,TRBV7-6,TRBD2,NA,CASSLEASSGSTDTQYF,TGTGCCAGCAGCTTAGAAGCGTCTAGCGGGAGCACAGATACGCAGTATTTT
TRBJ1-5,13,TRBV6-1,TRBD1,NA,CASQGQAGQPQHF,TGTGCCAGTCAAGGACAGGCAGGTCAGCCCCAGCATTTT